This T cell receptor (beta chain) was observed in a study of shared clonotypes between healthy human individuals. In the study overall: There were three CD4 naive, three CD4 memory, two CD8 naive and one CD8 memory plates per donor. Findings of the study overall: Memory subsets had estimated richness that was generally smaller than that of naive subsets.

To note about this clone: Its target is not known.

A deep-level run was used for the assay. The data were produced by immunoSEQ multiplex PCR, yet TCRdb's version contains in-frame clones alone and is incomplete. The sample holds around 2,000,000 clones, approximately 94% seen once. V gave up 3 bases and J gave up 10 bases; unmatched junction bases: 10. The CDR3 spans 14 residues. The germline gives CDR1 PRHDT, CDR2 FYEKMQ (reference sequence). CD45RO-negative, CCR7-positively selected cells formed the naive CD8 fraction, excluding terminally differentiated effector memory CD45RA+ cells. Caucasian adults residing in Nashville, Tennessee made up all the donors.

The rearrangement links TRBV13 to TRBJ2-3, with 7 bases matching TRBD2. Sequencing was done on a sample of naive CD8+ T cells sorted from blood. The receptor was isolated from a man between 18 and 35 years old in good health. The chain's CDR3 is CASSLSGGSVAQYF. The CDR3 bases are TGTGCCAGCAGCTTGTCGGGAGGTAGCGTCGCGCAGTATTTT. Supplemented by reference TRBV13 and TRBJ2-3, the full variable domain reads AAGVIQSPRHLIKEKRETATLKCYPIPRHDTVYWYQQGPGQDPQFLISFYEKMQSDKGSIPDRFSAQQFSDYHSELNMSSLELGDSALYFCASSLSGGSVAQYFGPGTRLTVL.